Listed below are T cell receptor beta chains from one sample, sequenced in a study of vaccination effects on CD4 cells after COVID-19. Data came from immunoSEQ multiplex PCR; TCRdb stores just in-frame clones and leaves some out. The sample has tens of thousands of clones, about 78% seen once. These receptors lack a known antigen. The material was CD4+ T cells from PBMCs cultured with HCoV-OC43 spike peptides, obtained after COVID-19 vaccination. Receptors were obtained from a human donor who received a COVID-19 vaccine. The CDR3 runs from the conserved cysteine through the conserved F or W. D genes are given only for firm matches. Only some rows state a clone size, as once, few, many or a class for expanded clones.

J | size | V | D | CDR3 | DNA
TRBJ2-5 | - | TRBV5-4 | TRBD1 | CASSLTGTGTETQYF | TGTGCCAGCAGCTTGACTGGGACAGGGACTGAGACCCAGTACTTC
TRBJ1-6 | - | TRBV13 | TRBD1 | CASSRPGQDGDSPLHF | TGTGCCAGCAGCCGGCCGGGACAGGACGGAGACTCACCCCTCCACTTT
TRBJ1-1 | once | TRBV14 | - | CASSLYGGTEAFF | TGTGCCAGCAGCCTCTATGGGGGGACTGAAGCTTTCTTT
TRBJ2-3 | - | TRBV29-1 | - | CSVGEGRADTQYF | TGCAGCGTTGGAGAAGGGCGGGCAGATACGCAGTATTTT
TRBJ2-3 | - | TRBV6-1 | TRBD2 | CASSVTSGGATDTQYF | TGTGCCAGCAGTGTAACTAGCGGGGGGGCCACAGATACGCAGTATTTT
TRBJ2-5 | - | TRBV24-1 | TRBD2 | CATSDLDSGGAGETQYF | TGTGCCACCAGTGATTTGGATAGCGGGGGGGCGGGAGAGACCCAGTACTTC
TRBJ1-6 | - | TRBV30 | TRBD1 | CAWSGGQGANSPLHF | TGTGCCTGGAGTGGGGGACAGGGGGCCAATTCACCCCTCCACTTT
TRBJ1-3 | - | TRBV13 | TRBD1 | CASSRTGGNTIYF | TGTGCCAGCAGCAGGACAGGGGGAAACACCATATATTTT
TRBJ2-3 | - | TRBV28 | TRBD2 | CASSLAGGRRTQYF | TGTGCCAGCAGTTTAGCGGGGGGCCGCCGCACGCAGTATTTT
TRBJ2-4 | - | TRBV7-3 | TRBD1 | CASSFDRVNIQYF | TGTGCCAGCAGCTTTGACAGGGTGAACATTCAGTACTTC
TRBJ1-4 | - | TRBV15 | - | CATSRDPGWGEKLFF | TGTGCCACCAGCAGAGATCCTGGGTGGGGGGAAAAACTGTTTTTT
TRBJ1-2 | medium-sized | TRBV2 | - | CASSVEVSHKYGYTF | TGTGCCAGCAGTGTCGAGGTGTCTCATAAGTATGGCTACACCTTC
TRBJ2-5 | - | TRBV29-1 | TRBD2 | CSVDIGRGGETQYF | TGCAGCGTTGATATCGGGCGGGGAGGGGAGACCCAGTACTTC
TRBJ1-3 | - | TRBV6-6 | TRBD1 | CASSYERGLGGNTIYF | TGTGCCAGCAGTTACGAAAGGGGGCTAGGAGGAAACACCATATATTTT
TRBJ1-4 | - | TRBV6-2/TRBV6-3 | - | CASSYDQINEKLFF | TGTGCCAGCAGTTACGATCAGATTAATGAAAAACTGTTTTTT
TRBJ2-5 | - | TRBV19 | - | CASSILSRGNQETQYF | TGTGCCAGTAGTATTCTATCACGGGGGAACCAAGAGACCCAGTACTTC
TRBJ2-2 | - | TRBV4-3 | - | CASSLLQGTGELFF | TGCGCCAGCAGCCTCTTACAGGGTACCGGGGAGCTGTTTTTT
TRBJ2-5 | - | TRBV2 | - | CASSEVDSGTQYF | TGTGCCAGCAGTGAAGTAGACTCGGGGACCCAGTACTTC
TRBJ2-1 | - | TRBV12-5 | TRBD1 | CASGFGTGEGYEQFF | TGTGCTAGTGGATTTGGGACAGGGGAAGGTTATGAGCAGTTCTTC
TRBJ1-2 | once | TRBV19 | TRBD1 | CASSIAKTGIGYGYTF | TGTGCCAGTAGTATCGCTAAGACAGGGATCGGCTATGGCTACACCTTC
TRBJ2-5 | - | TRBV19 | - | CASSICSPINF | TGTGCCAGTAGTATCTGTTCCCCGATTAACTTC
TRBJ1-2 | - | TRBV28 | TRBD1 | CASGRQGVFVYGYTF | TGTGCCAGCGGCAGACAGGGAGTCTTCGTCTATGGCTACACCTTC
TRBJ2-2 | - | TRBV6-5 | TRBD1 | CASQRTGVDTGELFF | TGTGCCAGCCAAAGGACAGGAGTTGACACCGGGGAGCTGTTTTTT
TRBJ2-3 | - | TRBV9 | TRBD2 | CASSVNGRGGGTDTQYF | TGTGCCAGCAGCGTAAATGGGCGCGGGGGTGGCACAGATACGCAGTATTTT
TRBJ1-1 | - | TRBV5-1 | - | CASSLSRTNTEAFF | TGCGCCAGCAGCTTGTCCCGGACGAACACTGAAGCTTTCTTT
TRBJ1-2 | - | TRBV7-2 | - | CASSLVGDGYTF | TGTGCCAGCAGCTTAGTCGGCGATGGCTACACCTTC